The entry below gives a single T cell receptor beta chain sequence along with its context. In the source study's methods: Estimates of nucleated cell counts were drawn from the amplification of reference gene primers. The data were produced by immunoSEQ multiplex PCR, yet TCRdb's version contains in-frame clones alone and is incomplete. V and J calls and clone size are as listed in that table; D and trimming were resolved from the DNA. The data contain some 110,000 clones, around nine tenths of them singletons. The data were taken from a study of blood T cell repertoires in COVID-19. Study summary: Material from acute and convalescent COVID-19 was sourced from the United States, Italy and Spain. T cells, B-cell-depleted T cells, or PBMCs supplied cDNA or gDNA.

CDR1 and CDR2 from the germline V gene are SGHVS and FNYEAQ. V lost 2 bases and J lost 7, with 12 bases in between. The CDR3 covers 15 residues. This TCR was sampled from a man between 35 and 55 years old with acute or convalescent COVID-19. This chain joins TRBV7-6 and TRBJ1-6; D might be TRBD1 (5 bases). The sequenced sample consisted of peripheral blood. The CDR3 DNA follows: TGTGCCAGCAGCTTACTTCAGGGTGCGAATTCACCCCTCCACTTT. Residues: CASSLLQGANSPLHF.